Shown below are 9 T cell receptor beta chains from a single sample sequenced in a study of control samples from healthy donors and cancer patients. Assay used: immunoSEQ multiplex PCR; TCRdb lists only in-frame clones, some missing. The sample has some 100,000 clones, over 75% seen once. Sequenced material: blood. The receptors stem from a woman in her fifties or sixties in good health.

This sequence joins TRBV18 and TRBJ2-2; TRBD2 matches at 10 bases. Germline CDR1 is KGHSH and CDR2 is LQKENI. J gave up 0 bases and V 4 bases, and 5 bases lay outside the gene matches. The CDR3 has 17 residues. The DNA of the CDR3 is TGTGCCAGCTCACGGCTGGGACTAGCGTCGAACACCGGGGAGCTGTTTTTT. Its translation: CASSRLGLASNTGELFF.

This clone has just one count. This chain joins TRBV10-3 and TRBJ1-6; TRBD1 is a possible D gene (6 bases). This CDR3 contains 15 residues. Germline values: CDR1 ENHRY, CDR2 SYGVKD. V lost 10 bases to trimming and J lost 7 bases, with 20 bases between them. The CDR3 reads CATSTSGVRNSPLHF. The CDR3 DNA sequence: TGTGCCACCAGCACCTCAGGGGTTCGGAATTCACCCCTCCACTTT.

J is TRBJ1-6 and V is TRBV27; D remains ambiguous. The CDR3 contains 15 residues. Germline CDR1 and CDR2: MNHEY and SMNVEV (reference sequence). Trimming shortened V by 1 base and J by 3 bases, and 7 bases separated the two germline ends. In nucleotides, the CDR3 is TGTGCCAGCAGTTTATTGTGGGACTATAATTCACCCCTCCACTTT. It is translated as CASSLLWDYNSPLHF.

This clone has just a few counts. The chain recombines TRBV19 with TRBJ2-3, with 9 bases lining up with TRBD2. This CDR3 has 16 residues. The V gene end was trimmed by 5 bases and the J gene end by 1 base; junction bases not matched to a gene: 7. The germline V gene has CDR1 LNHDA and CDR2 SQIVND (reference sequence). CDR3 protein: CASSPSQRGGTDTQYF. CDR3 bases: TGTGCCAGTAGTCCTTCCCAGCGGGGGGGCACAGATACGCAGTATTTT.

The CDR3 spells CASTSGGFSTDTQYF. CDR3 in DNA: TGTGCCAGTACAAGCGGGGGGTTTAGCACAGATACGCAGTATTTT. This chain uses TRBV27 with TRBJ2-3; TRBD2 matches at 9 bases. V dropped 9 bases and J dropped 0; count of bases not matched to a gene: 7. The V gene's germline CDR1 is MNHEY and CDR2 SMNVEV (reference sequence). CDR3 length: 15 residues.

This sequence joins TRBV7-2 and TRBJ1-2, with D perhaps matching TRBD1 (6 bases). CDR3 size: 13 residues. Germline V gives CDR1 SGHTA, CDR2 FQGNSA. V lost 1 base and J 4 bases, leaving 7 bases between the germline ends. CDR3 bases: TGTGCCAGCAGCTTAGACAGGGTCTATGGCTACACCTTC. Amino acid sequence: CASSLDRVYGYTF.

The J gene is TRBJ1-6, the V gene TRBV5-6; unclear D gene. Between the trimmed V and J ends, which lost 0 bases and 3 bases, there was a span of 10 bases. The length of the CDR3 is 16 residues. Per germline, CDR1 SGHDT and CDR2 YYEEEE. The CDR3 sequence: CASSLAGSNYNSPLHF. In DNA, the CDR3 is TGTGCCAGCAGCTTGGCTGGATCTAACTATAATTCACCCCTCCACTTT.

V and J are TRBV6-1 and TRBJ2-3; TRBD1 might be the D (6 bases). Trimming left V 2 bases short and J 4 bases short, with 7 bases between. CDR1 is MNHNS and CDR2 is SASEGT in the germline V gene. The CDR3 consists of 13 residues. The CDR3 sequence is CASSEQGPDTQYF. The CDR3 region has the DNA TGTGCCAGCAGTGAACAGGGGCCAGATACGCAGTATTTT.

The chain uses TRBV9 and TRBJ2-1; D gene ambiguous. V was cut by 0 bases and J by 7 bases, with 8 bases left in between. Per the germline V gene, CDR1 is SGDLS and CDR2 is YYNGEE. The length of the CDR3 is 13 residues. CDR3 loop: CASSVDLVNEQFF. CDR3 DNA sequence: TGTGCCAGCAGCGTAGACCTAGTTAATGAGCAGTTCTTC.